This TCR beta chain came from a study of T cells in Graves' hyperthyroidism and ophthalmopathy. General observations from the study: Most clonotypes that expanded in the thyroid above 0.001 also showed up in blood.

From RNA transcripts, TCR beta CDR3 regions were amplified. The HTBI primer set served for first-round RT-PCR of the TCR CDR3. TCRdb redid the calling of the multiplex PCR reads with MiXCR, one entry per CDR3 protein. The sample lists 450,000 to 700,000 distinct CDR3 sequences, 46% occurring once. This clonotype was seen at least ten times. Its target is unknown. Clinical symptoms, serum thyroxine and TRAb, thyroid ultrasound and orbital computed tomography together formed the diagnostic basis. Looked up from germline, CDR1 is SGHAT and CDR2 is FQNNGV. The CDR3 spans 13 residues. Between the trimmed V and J ends, which lost 4 bases and 10 bases, there was a span of 13 bases.

The clonotype originates from an adult woman with Graves' disease, either hyperthyroidism or ophthalmopathy (not recorded which). Input material: peripheral blood or thyroid tissue (not recorded which). This sequence joins TRBV11-2 and TRBJ2-2; D is unresolved. CDR3 loop: CASSSVVSEELFF. CDR3 DNA sequence: TGTGCCAGCAGCTCCGTGGTCTCGGAGGAGCTGTTTTTT. The full variable domain, rest sourced from reference TRBV11-2 and TRBJ2-2, is EAGVAQSPRYKIIEKRQSVAFWCNPISGHATLYWYQQILGQGPKLLIQFQNNGVVDDSQLPKDRFSAERLKGVDSTLKIQPAKLEDSAVYLCASSSVVSEELFFGEGSRLTVL.